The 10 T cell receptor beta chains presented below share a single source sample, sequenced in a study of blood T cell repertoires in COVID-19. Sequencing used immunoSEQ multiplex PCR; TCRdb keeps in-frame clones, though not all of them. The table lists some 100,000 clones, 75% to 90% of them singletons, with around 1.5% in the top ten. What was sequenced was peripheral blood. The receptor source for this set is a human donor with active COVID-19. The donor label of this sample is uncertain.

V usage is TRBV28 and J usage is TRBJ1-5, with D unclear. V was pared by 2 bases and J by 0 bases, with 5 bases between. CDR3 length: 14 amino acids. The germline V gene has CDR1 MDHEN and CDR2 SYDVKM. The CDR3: CASSLKLSNQPQHF. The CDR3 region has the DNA TGTGCCAGCAGTTTAAAACTTAGCAATCAGCCCCAGCATTTT.

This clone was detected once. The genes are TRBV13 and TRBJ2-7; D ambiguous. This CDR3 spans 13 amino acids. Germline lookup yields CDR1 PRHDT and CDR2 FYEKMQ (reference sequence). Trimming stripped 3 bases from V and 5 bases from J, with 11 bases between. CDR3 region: CASSFQVVHEQYF. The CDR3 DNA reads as TGTGCCAGCAGCTTTCAGGTTGTCCACGAGCAGTACTTC.

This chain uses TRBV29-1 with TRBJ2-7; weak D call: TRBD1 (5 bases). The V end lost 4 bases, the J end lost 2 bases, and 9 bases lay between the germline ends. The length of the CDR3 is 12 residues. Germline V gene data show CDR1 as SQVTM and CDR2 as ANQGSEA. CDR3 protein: CSVGRQTYEQYF. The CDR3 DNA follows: TGCAGCGTTGGTAGACAGACCTACGAGCAGTACTTC.

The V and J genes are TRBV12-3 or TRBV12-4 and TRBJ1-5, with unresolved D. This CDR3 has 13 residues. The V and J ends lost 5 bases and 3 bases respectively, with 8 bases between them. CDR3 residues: CASSRENNQPQHF. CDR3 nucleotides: TGTGCCAGCAGTCGGGAGAACAATCAGCCCCAGCATTTT.

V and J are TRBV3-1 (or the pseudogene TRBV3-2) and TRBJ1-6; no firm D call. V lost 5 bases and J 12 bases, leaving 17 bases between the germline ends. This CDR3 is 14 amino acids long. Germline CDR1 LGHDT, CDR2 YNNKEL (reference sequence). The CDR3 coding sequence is TGTGCCAGCAGCTCAGGCCCGGGGAGCTTACCCCTCCACTTT. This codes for CASSSGPGSLPLHF.

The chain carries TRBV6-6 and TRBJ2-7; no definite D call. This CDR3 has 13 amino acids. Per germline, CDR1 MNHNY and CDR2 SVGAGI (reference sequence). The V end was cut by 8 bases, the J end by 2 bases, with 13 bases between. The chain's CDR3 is CASSAGSPYEQYF. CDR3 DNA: TGTGCCAGCTCTGCAGGTTCCCCCTACGAGCAGTACTTC.

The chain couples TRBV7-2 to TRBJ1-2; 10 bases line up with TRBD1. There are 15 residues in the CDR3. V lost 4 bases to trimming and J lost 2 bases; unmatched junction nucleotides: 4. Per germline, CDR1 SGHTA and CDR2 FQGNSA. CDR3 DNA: TGTGCCAGCAGCTCCGACAGGGGGCAAAACTATGGCTACACCTTC. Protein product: CASSSDRGQNYGYTF.

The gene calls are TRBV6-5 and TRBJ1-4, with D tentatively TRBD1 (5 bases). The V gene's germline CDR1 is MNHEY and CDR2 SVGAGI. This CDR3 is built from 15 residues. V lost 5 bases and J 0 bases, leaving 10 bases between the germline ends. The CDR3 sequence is CASSPDRSTNEKLFF. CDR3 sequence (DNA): TGTGCCAGCAGTCCCGACAGATCAACTAATGAAAAACTGTTTTTT.

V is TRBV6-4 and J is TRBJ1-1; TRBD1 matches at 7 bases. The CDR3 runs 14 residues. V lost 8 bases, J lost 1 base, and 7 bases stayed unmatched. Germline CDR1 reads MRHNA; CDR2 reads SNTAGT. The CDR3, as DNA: TGTGCCAGCGCCCGGACAGGAGAGAACACTGAAGCTTTCTTT. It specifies CASARTGENTEAFF.

The CDR3 sequence is CASSPIDREIYEQYF. The DNA of the CDR3 is TGTGCCAGCTCACCAATCGACAGGGAGATCTACGAGCAGTACTTC. V is TRBV18 and J is TRBJ2-7, with 7 bases matching TRBD1. CDR1 and CDR2 from the germline V gene are KGHSH and LQKENI. With V trimmed by 2 bases and J by 3 bases, 7 bases remained unmatched. This CDR3 has 15 amino acids.